Sequencing of this T cell receptor (beta chain) was carried out in a study of blood T cell repertoires in COVID-19. In the study overall: Whether acute or convalescent, the COVID-19 samples came from the United States, Italy and Spain.

In the source study's methods: Amplification with reference gene primers provided the estimates of nucleated cell counts. Sequencing used immunoSEQ multiplex PCR; TCRdb keeps in-frame clones, though not all of them. Clone size and V and J calls were adopted from that table, with D and trimming inferred from the DNA. In the table there are roughly 200,000 clones, approximately 90% of which are singletons. Germline V gene data show CDR1 as GTSNPN and CDR2 as SVGIG (reference sequence). The ends were cut back, 5 bases at V and 0 bases at J, with 5 bases in the middle. The CDR3 totals 13 residues. Sequencing input: peripheral blood. The chain employs TRBV30 and TRBJ2-6; D is uncertain. This sequence was found in a man aged 45-65 years with acute or convalescent COVID-19. DNA of the CDR3: TGTGCCTGGGATAGCTCTGGGGCCAACGTCCTGACTTTC. It codes for CAWDSSGANVLTF.